The 25 T cell receptor beta chains below all came from one sample that was sequenced in a study of control samples from healthy donors and cancer patients (dated by TCRdb to about 2020). The library came from the immunoSEQ multiplex PCR assay. TCRdb obtained this table from immuneACCESS and retained in-frame rearrangements with V and J assigned. These tables miss some clones; where compared with another copy, unresolved V genes account for less than half of the shortfall, and the remainder is unexplained. In all, the sample holds under 110,000 clones, and approximately 90% of those were seen once. The ten largest clones add up to roughly 7.7% of the sample. Specimen: blood. These receptors came from a man aged 30 to 39 in good health.

The J gene is TRBJ1-2, the V gene TRBV14; tentative D call: TRBD1 (6 bases). The CDR3 runs to 17 residues. Germline V gene data show CDR1 as SGHDN and CDR2 as FVKESK. V was clipped by 0 bases and J by 4 bases, with 18 bases between them. The CDR3 region has the DNA TGTGCCAGCAGCCAAGATTCACGGGGCAGGGGAGCCTATGGCTACACCTTC. It specifies CASSQDSRGRGAYGYTF.

The rearrangement joins TRBV15 to TRBJ2-3; 11 nucleotides agree with TRBD2. The trim removed 4 bases at V and 6 bases at J, leaving 6 bases unmatched. The length of the CDR3 is 15 residues. The germline V gene has CDR1 LNHNV and CDR2 YYDKDF (reference sequence). The chain's CDR3 is CATSIALAGDDTQYF. The DNA of the CDR3 is TGTGCCACCAGCATCGCACTAGCGGGAGATGATACGCAGTATTTT.

The V gene is TRBV4-1, the J gene TRBJ1-1, with unresolved D. CDR1 and CDR2 (germline): MGHRA, YSYEKL. The CDR3 sequence is 14 residues long. Trimming took off 4 bases at V and 1 base at J, with 10 bases between the two ends. In nucleotides, the CDR3 is TGCGCCAGCAGCCGAGAAACACCGAACACTGAAGCTTTCTTT. Its translation: CASSRETPNTEAFF.

The genes are TRBV4-3 and TRBJ2-3; 8 nucleotides agree with TRBD1. CDR1 LGHNA and CDR2 YSLEER come from the germline V gene. Trimming took 0 bases from V and 2 from J; bases not matched to a gene: 10. The CDR3 is 18 residues long. DNA for the CDR3: TGCGCCAGCAGCCAAGATTCTGTTGGGGACAGGCCCACAGATACGCAGTATTTT. Protein sequence: CASSQDSVGDRPTDTQYF.

The genes are TRBV14 and TRBJ2-7; no firm D call. V was shortened by 1 base and J by 6 bases, with 13 bases between the two germline ends. The V gene's germline CDR1 is SGHDN and CDR2 FVKESK. The CDR3 is 14 amino acids. Here the CDR3 DNA reads TGTGCCAGCAGCCAAGCCATCTCTATAGGCGAGCAGTACTTC. Translating it yields CASSQAISIGEQYF.

This clone was seen a handful of times. The chain joins TRBV28 to TRBJ1-1, with D perhaps matching TRBD1 (6 bases). There are 11 residues in the CDR3. Germline V lookup: CDR1 MDHEN, CDR2 SYDVKM. The germline V and J ends were trimmed by 8 bases and 11 bases, with 15 bases remaining between them. The CDR3 loop is CASQGWGAAFF. The CDR3 nucleotides are TGTGCCAGCCAGGGATGGGGGGCTGCTTTCTTT.

The chain carries TRBV5-5 and TRBJ1-4, with unresolved D. Germline CDR1 SGHKS, CDR2 YYEKEE (reference sequence). The V end lost 0 bases, the J end lost 0 bases, and 15 bases lay between the germline ends. The CDR3 runs 18 residues. The CDR3 DNA reads as TGTGCCAGCAGCTTGGAGGGAGGCGGATTCGCAACTAATGAAAAACTGTTTTTT. Translated: CASSLEGGGFATNEKLFF.

CDR3 protein: CASSQGDGAGDTGELFF. The CDR3 coding sequence is TGTGCCAGCAGCCAAGGGGATGGAGCGGGAGACACCGGGGAGCTGTTTTTT. This rearrangement joins TRBV14 to TRBJ2-2; 8 positions agree with TRBD2. Germline values: CDR1 SGHDN, CDR2 FVKESK. CDR3 size: 17 residues. V lost 1 base to trimming and J lost 3 bases; unmatched junction nucleotides: 7.

This clone has just one count. This sequence joins TRBV3-1 (or the pseudogene TRBV3-2) and TRBJ2-1, with D perhaps being TRBD1 or TRBD2 (5 bases each). Trimming cost V 3 bases and J 7 bases, with 16 bases left between them. Germline CDR1 reads LGHDT; CDR2 reads YNNKEL (reference sequence). CDR3 length equals 15 residues. Here the CDR3 reads CASSQSDTGGNEQFF. The CDR3 nucleotides are TGTGCCAGCAGCCAGAGCGACACTGGGGGAAATGAGCAGTTCTTC.

V and J are TRBV30 and TRBJ1-4; 8 positions match TRBD1. Germline V CDR1 and CDR2: GTSNPN, SVGIG (reference sequence). There are 14 residues in the CDR3. Trimming at V came to 3 bases and at J to 8 bases, leaving 8 bases not matched to a gene. In DNA, the CDR3 is TGTGCCTGGAGGTTGCAGGGGGCGCAAGAAAAACTGTTTTTT. As protein: CAWRLQGAQEKLFF.

In its sample, this clone was seen once. V and J are TRBV5-1 and TRBJ1-1; 10 bases map to TRBD1. The CDR3 has 16 residues. Germline CDR1 is SGHRS and CDR2 is YFSETQ. The ends lost 6 bases at V and 7 bases at J; junction bases unmatched: 15. As DNA, the CDR3 is TGCGCCAGCACCCAGATAGGGACAGGGGAAAAGAATGAAGCTTTCTTT. Translated, it gives CASTQIGTGEKNEAFF.

The chain is built from TRBV11-2 and TRBJ1-1; possible D gene TRBD1, 6 bases. Trimming took off 3 bases at V and 5 bases at J, with 10 bases between the two ends. Germline values: CDR1 SGHAT, CDR2 FQNNGV. CDR3 size: 13 residues. The CDR3 reads CASSFKGGTEAFF. For the CDR3, the DNA is TGTGCCAGCAGCTTTAAAGGGGGGACTGAAGCTTTCTTT.

The gene calls are TRBV30 and TRBJ1-6; D possibly corresponds to TRBD1 (5 bases). The germline V gene encodes CDR1 GTSNPN and CDR2 SVGIG (reference sequence). This CDR3 has 15 amino acids. V was trimmed by 0 bases and J by 3 bases, leaving 9 bases between them. This CDR3 is CAWSVFQGYNSPLHF. As DNA, the CDR3 is TGTGCCTGGAGTGTCTTCCAGGGCTATAATTCACCCCTCCACTTT.

The gene calls are TRBV19 and TRBJ1-1, with 7 bases identical to TRBD1. Germline V gene sequence: CDR1 LNHDA, CDR2 SQIVND (reference sequence). The CDR3 runs 14 residues. Trimming at V came to 6 bases and at J to 0 bases, leaving 4 bases not matched to a gene. The CDR3 loop reads CASRRTGLNTEAFF. Written as DNA, the CDR3 is TGTGCCAGTAGAAGGACAGGTTTGAACACTGAAGCTTTCTTT.

The J gene is TRBJ1-2, the V gene TRBV19; weak D call: TRBD1 (6 bases). V lost 4 bases to trimming and J lost 1 base, with 16 bases between them. CDR3 length equals 16 residues. Per germline, CDR1 LNHDA and CDR2 SQIVND (reference sequence). The CDR3 sequence: CASSNRGARNNYGYTF. The CDR3 DNA reads TGTGCCAGTAGTAATCGGGGGGCGCGGAATAACTATGGCTACACCTTC.

The rearrangement uses TRBV29-1 and TRBJ1-1, with 7 bases identical to TRBD1. V dropped 4 bases and J dropped 3; count of bases not matched to a gene: 5. The CDR3 extends over 13 amino acids. Per the germline V gene, CDR1 is SQVTM and CDR2 is ANQGSEA. CDR3 residues: CSVADRLYTEAFF. The CDR3 DNA reads as TGCAGCGTTGCGGACAGGTTGTACACTGAAGCTTTCTTT.

The gene calls are TRBV3-1 (or the pseudogene TRBV3-2) and TRBJ2-5; D is unclear. Germline V gene sequence: CDR1 LGHDT, CDR2 YNNKEL (reference sequence). The length of the CDR3 is 16 residues. The V end was cut by 0 bases, the J end by 1 base, with 12 bases between. The CDR3 region has the DNA TGTGCCAGCAGCCAAGAAATTCGCCCCCCCCAAGAGACCCAGTACTTC. The encoded protein is CASSQEIRPPQETQYF.

The genes are TRBV5-4 and TRBJ2-3, with 9 bases matching TRBD2. Losses at the gene ends were 4 bases for V and 10 bases for J; bases not matched to a gene: 16. Germline CDR1 and CDR2: SGHNT and YYREEE (reference sequence). There are 16 residues in the CDR3. The CDR3 DNA reads as TGTGCCAGCAGCGGGCCGATAGCGGGAGCCCTCCCCGCGCAGTATTTT. It codes for CASSGPIAGALPAQYF.

The V call is TRBV19, the J call TRBJ1-1; D is ambiguous. The CDR3 covers 13 residues. V dropped 6 bases and J dropped 0 bases, with 8 bases sitting between them. Germline V gives CDR1 LNHDA, CDR2 SQIVND (reference sequence). CDR3 sequence: CASREQMNTEAFF. CDR3 in DNA: TGTGCCAGTAGGGAACAGATGAACACTGAAGCTTTCTTT.

The chain joins TRBV5-4 to TRBJ2-5; 12 nucleotides line up with TRBD1. V was pared by 6 bases and J by 5 bases, with 8 bases of the junction left unmatched. The CDR3 is 15 residues long. Germline CDR1 is SGHNT and CDR2 is YYREEE (reference sequence). CDR3 loop: CASNPGQGAFETQYF. CDR3 DNA sequence: TGTGCCAGCAATCCGGGACAGGGGGCATTTGAGACCCAGTACTTC.

V is TRBV14 and J is TRBJ2-1; 8 nucleotides match TRBD2. V shed 1 base and J 9 bases; nucleotides not matched to a gene: 5. CDR1 and CDR2 from the germline V gene are SGHDN and FVKESK. CDR3 length: 14 amino acids. CDR3 loop: CASSQVAGKGEQFF. DNA for the CDR3: TGTGCCAGCAGCCAAGTAGCGGGAAAGGGTGAGCAGTTCTTC. Full variable domain (outside the CDR3, taken from reference TRBV14 and TRBJ2-1): EAGVTQFPSHSVIEKGQTVTLRCDPISGHDNLYWYRRVMGKEIKFLLHFVKESKQDESGMPNNRFLAERTGGTYSTLKVQPAELEDSGVYFCASSQVAGKGEQFFGPGTRLTVL.

This chain connects TRBV28 to TRBJ2-7; D remains ambiguous. In germline, CDR1 is MDHEN, CDR2 SYDVKM. V dropped 6 bases and J dropped 0 bases, with 12 bases sitting between them. The CDR3 sequence is 14 residues long. CDR3 sequence: CASRPTGNSYEQYF. Written as DNA, the CDR3 is TGTGCCAGCAGGCCTACTGGAAACTCCTACGAGCAGTACTTC.

The rearrangement links TRBV11-3 to TRBJ2-3, with D unclear. Germline assignment: CDR1 SGHNT and CDR2 YENEEA. Trimming stripped 2 bases from V and 1 base from J, with 4 bases between. This CDR3 is built from 13 residues. CDR3: CASSLRRTDTQYF. CDR3 in DNA: TGTGCCAGCAGCTTAAGACGCACAGATACGCAGTATTTT.

The chain couples TRBV2 to TRBJ2-3; D may correspond to TRBD1 or TRBD2 (5 bases each). Germline CDR1 SNHLY, CDR2 FYNNEI. CDR3 length equals 14 residues. Between the trimmed V and J ends, which lost 7 bases and 1 base, there was a span of 12 bases. CDR3 coding DNA: TGTGCCAGCACCCGGGGCTCGGGCACAGATACGCAGTATTTT. This sequence encodes CASTRGSGTDTQYF.

The count of this clone is one. This chain uses TRBV21-1 with TRBJ1-4. TRBV21-1 is flagged as a pseudogene. This CDR3 spans 18 amino acids. The CDR3 nucleotides read TGTGCCAGCAGCGCCCTTAGGCCTTACAACTTGACTAATGAAAAACTGTTTTTT. Encoded protein: CASSALRPYNLTNEKLFF.